Detailed here is one T cell receptor beta chain. Recovery meant two consecutive negative NP/OP PCR tests, professional clearance, or resolved symptoms. The sample originates from a study of blood T cell repertoires in COVID-19. Looking at the study overall: The samples span acute and convalescent COVID-19 from the United States, Italy and Spain.

Only in-frame clones appear in the TCRdb table, and some are missing; sequencing was by immunoSEQ multiplex PCR. Altogether about 250,000 clones are present, around 91% being singletons, with the ten largest covering over 2%. Sequenced input: PBMCs or T cells enriched from blood (not recorded which). This TCR came from a woman aged 18-29 years who had recovered from COVID-19.

CDR3 nucleotide sequence: TGTGCCAGCAGCCGGGGACTAGTTCAAGATACGCAGTATTTT. Its translation is CASSRGLVQDTQYF. The V call is TRBV6-5, the J call TRBJ2-3; TRBD2 aligns across 8 bases. Germline lookup yields CDR1 MNHEY and CDR2 SVGAGI. CDR3 length equals 14 residues. Losses at the gene ends were 6 bases for V and 5 bases for J; bases not matched to a gene: 7.